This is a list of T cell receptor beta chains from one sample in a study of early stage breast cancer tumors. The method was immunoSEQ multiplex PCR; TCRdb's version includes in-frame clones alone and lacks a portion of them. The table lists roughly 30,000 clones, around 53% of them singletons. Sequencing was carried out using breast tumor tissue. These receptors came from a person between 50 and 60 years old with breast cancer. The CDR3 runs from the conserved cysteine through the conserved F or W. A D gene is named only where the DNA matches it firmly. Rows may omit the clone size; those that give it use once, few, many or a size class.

TGTGCCAGCAGGTTAGGAGGGGGATCTAGCGGGAGGAATGAGCAGTTCTTC,CASRLGGGSSGRNEQFF,medium-sized,TRBJ2-1,TRBV28,TRBD2
TGTGCCAGCAGCGCTGACCTTGGACTAGCGGGAGGGAGGAAGGCAGATACGCAGTATTTT,CASSADLGLAGGRKADTQYF,-,TRBJ2-3,TRBV9,TRBD2
TGTGCCAGCAGTGAGGGGCGGGGAGGGTCAAATACGCAGTATTTT,CASSEGRGGSNTQYF,-,TRBJ2-3,TRBV2,TRBD2
TGTGCCAGCAGCCAACAGACAGTGAACACCGGGGAGCTGTTTTTT,CASSQQTVNTGELFF,-,TRBJ2-2,TRBV14,-
TGTGCCAGCAGCTTCTTGGGAGAGAGCTCTGGAAACACCATATATTTT,CASSFLGESSGNTIYF,-,TRBJ1-3,TRBV5-6,-
TGTGCCAGCAGCTTAGAGGCTAGCGGGAGTCCCTACAATGAGCAGTTCTTC,CASSLEASGSPYNEQFF,-,TRBJ2-1,TRBV7-6,TRBD2
TGCGCCAGCAGCTTACCCGTGACAGGGAACTATGGCTACACCTTC,CASSLPVTGNYGYTF,-,TRBJ1-2,TRBV5-1,TRBD1
TGCGCCAGCAGCTTGGGGCCCGTGGGGGAGACCCAGTACTTC,CASSLGPVGETQYF,few,TRBJ2-5,TRBV5-1,-
TGTGCCAGCACCCGGGGGACGAGGACCTACGAGCAGTACTTC,CASTRGTRTYEQYF,-,TRBJ2-7,TRBV28,-
TGTGCCAGCAGCGCGACTAGCGGAGTAAGGAATGAGCAGTTCTTC,CASSATSGVRNEQFF,-,TRBJ2-1,TRBV11-2,TRBD2
TGTGCCAGCAGCCCGGGACAGGGGCAAGAGACCCAGTACTTC,CASSPGQGQETQYF,once,TRBJ2-5,TRBV7-3,TRBD1
TGTGCCAGCAGTTCGGAGCGAGCAAAGCAGTACTTC,CASSSERAKQYF,-,TRBJ2-7,TRBV6-5,-
TGTGCCAGCAGTCGGACTAGCGGAAACACCGGGGAGCTGTTTTTT,CASSRTSGNTGELFF,once,TRBJ2-2,TRBV6-5,TRBD2
TGTGCCAGCAGCCCAAGGGCGGGAGGCTACACCTTC,CASSPRAGGYTF,medium-sized,TRBJ1-2,TRBV7-2,-
TGCGCCAGCAGCGTGGACGGTCCGGGGACCCAGTACTTC,CASSVDGPGTQYF,-,TRBJ2-5,TRBV5-1,-
TGCGCCAGCAGACGTGCGGGAGGGCCTGATACGCAGTATTTT,CASRRAGGPDTQYF,-,TRBJ2-3,TRBV5-1,TRBD2
TGTGCCAGCAGCTTTTGGCGAACTCAGCAAGAGACCCAGTACTTC,CASSFWRTQQETQYF,-,TRBJ2-5,TRBV7-8,-
TGTGCCAGCAGCCAAGTCCCGGGACAGGGGGACAATGAGCAGTTCTTC,CASSQVPGQGDNEQFF,-,TRBJ2-1,TRBV14,TRBD1
TGTGCCAGCAGAGCGGACAGGGCCTACGAGCAGTACTTC,CASRADRAYEQYF,-,TRBJ2-7,TRBV27,TRBD1
TGTGCCATCAGTGAGGGCGGGGGACGCTCCTACGAGCAGTACTTC,CAISEGGGRSYEQYF,-,TRBJ2-7,TRBV10-3,TRBD2
TGTGCCAGCAGCTCCCCGGGACTAGCCCAGTACTTC,CASSSPGLAQYF,-,TRBJ2-5,TRBV5-4,TRBD2
TGCGCCAGCAGCCCGGGACAGAACTATGGCTACACCTTC,CASSPGQNYGYTF,few,TRBJ1-2,TRBV10-1,TRBD1
TGTGCCAGCAGCTTAGCGTCCCAGGGCTTGAGCGGCTACACCTTC,CASSLASQGLSGYTF,few,TRBJ1-2,TRBV7-8,-
TGTGCCAGCAGCCTACAGGGGAGAAACAACGAGCAGTACTTC,CASSLQGRNNEQYF,-,TRBJ2-7,TRBV7-2,TRBD1
TGTGCCATCAGTGATAACAGGAACTATGGCTACACCTTC,CAISDNRNYGYTF,-,TRBJ1-2,TRBV10-3,-
TGTGCCAGCAGCTTAGGGCTAGCGGGTGACAATGAGCAGTTCTTC,CASSLGLAGDNEQFF,-,TRBJ2-1,TRBV11-2,TRBD2
TGCGCCAGCAGCTTGGCCCCCGGGAGAGCCTACGAGCAGTACTTC,CASSLAPGRAYEQYF,-,TRBJ2-7,TRBV5-1,-
TGCGCCAGCAGCCAAGACCTGAGAGGGGGAAATCAGCCCCAGCATTTT,CASSQDLRGGNQPQHF,few,TRBJ1-5,TRBV4-1,-
TGTGCCAGCAGCCTCTTACGGGGGGCGGAGCAGCCCCAGCATTTT,CASSLLRGAEQPQHF,-,TRBJ1-5,TRBV6-1,-